This is a list of T cell receptor beta chains from one sample in a study of cytomegalovirus exposure and HLA in healthy donors. Sequencing was performed with immunoSEQ multiplex PCR; in TCRdb, only in-frame clones are kept and a portion is missing. The sample has approximately 160,000 clones, 80% to 90% seen once; the top ten hold roughly 5.2%. The sequencing sample was made of PBMCs. These receptors came from a girl aged 5-17 years in good health and CMV-seropositive. Each CDR3 is given with its conserved first and last residue. A D gene is named only where the DNA matches it firmly. Rows give clone size only sometimes, using once, few, many, or a class for an expanded clone.

V gene	J gene	CDR3 length	D gene	clone size	CDR3 protein	CDR3 DNA
TRBV10-1	TRBJ2-5	15	.	.	CASSGERAHQETQYF	TGCGCCAGCAGTGGAGAGCGGGCTCACCAAGAGACCCAGTACTTC
TRBV18	TRBJ1-2	14	.	.	CASSPREFNYGYTF	TGTGCCAGCTCACCCCGAGAGTTTAACTATGGCTACACCTTC
TRBV5-4	TRBJ2-7	15	TRBD2	.	CASSLGAGGQDEQYF	TGTGCCAGCAGCTTGGGAGCGGGGGGGCAGGACGAGCAGTACTTC
TRBV19	TRBJ2-7	14	TRBD2	few	CASSIQRGAYEQYF	TGTGCCAGTAGTATCCAGCGGGGGGCCTACGAGCAGTACTTC
TRBV7-9	TRBJ2-3	18	.	.	CASSLGQTGTFATDTQYF	TGTGCCAGCAGCTTAGGCCAAACCGGGACTTTCGCCACAGATACGCAGTATTTT
TRBV6-6	TRBJ2-2	13	TRBD2	.	CASPASGGGELFF	TGTGCCAGCCCAGCTAGCGGGGGCGGGGAGCTGTTTTTT
TRBV4-1	TRBJ1-6	15	TRBD1	.	CASSQGADRLQALHF	TGCGCCAGCAGCCAAGGGGCGGACAGGCTTCAGGCCCTCCACTTT
TRBV7-9	TRBJ2-7	14	.	.	CASRVGPGIEEQYF	TGTGCCAGCAGGGTCGGGCCAGGGATTGAGGAGCAGTACTTC
TRBV28	TRBJ1-3	14	TRBD1	.	CASSQQGYGNTIYF	TGTGCCAGCAGTCAACAGGGGTACGGAAACACCATATATTTT
TRBV6-6	TRBJ1-1	15	.	.	CASSWEGSTNTEAFF	TGTGCCAGCAGTTGGGAGGGGTCGACGAACACTGAAGCTTTCTTT
TRBV10-2	TRBJ1-1	15	TRBD1	.	CASSEGQGRVTEAFF	TGCGCCAGCAGTGAGGGACAGGGAAGAGTCACTGAAGCTTTCTTT
TRBV25-1	TRBJ1-1	12	TRBD1	few	CASSESTGSAFF	TGTGCCAGCAGTGAGTCGACAGGGTCGGCTTTCTTT
TRBV2	TRBJ1-1	13	TRBD1	.	CASSARQGAAAFF	TGTGCCAGCAGTGCAAGGCAGGGGGCTGCGGCTTTCTTT
TRBV2	TRBJ1-1	13	.	few	CASGILGGTEAFF	TGTGCCAGCGGGATCTTGGGGGGCACTGAAGCTTTCTTT
TRBV1	TRBJ1-2	14	.	.	CTSSGTGDLYGYTF	TGCACCAGCAGCGGGACAGGGGACCTCTATGGCTACACCTTC